This TCR beta chain was recorded in a study of blood T cells in healthy people across ages. A few counts support this clonotype. The antigen is not known. Through a sample-barcoded 5' primer and a J-beta primer mix, a second PCR was run for roughly 6 to 12 cycles. TCRdb recomputed calls from the 5' RACE reads with MiXCR, one row per CDR3 protein. The sample carries 1.5 million to 2 million distinct CDR3 sequences, about 28% recorded once. The CDR3 extends over 14 amino acids. Germline values: CDR1 KGHDR, CDR2 SFDVKD. The V segment lost 10 bases and the J segment 10 bases; nucleotides outside the gene matches: 13. Study-wide results and caveats: The study found more naive CD4+ cells and higher diversity in long-lived than aged donors. Strongly correlated with naive T cell percentage was TCR beta diversity.

This clonotype was sampled from a woman in her 30s in good health. The sample consisted of blood. The chain links TRBV24-1 to TRBJ2-1; 9 bases line up with TRBD1. The CDR3 coding sequence is TGTGCCACTCGCGGGACAGGGAACACGGAAGAGCAGTTCTTC. This sequence encodes CATRGTGNTEEQFF.